This T cell receptor (beta chain) derives from a study of metastatic and nonmetastatic thyroid tumors. Study-wide background: Repertoires from blood and tumor or nodule tissue of malignant and benign thyroid patients were compared. Notes on the study in general: In blood and tumor, TCR beta diversity was reportedly significantly higher in malignant thyroid tumors than in benign nodules.

This clone occurred many times. Its antigen is unidentified. No treatment of any kind had been given to any patient before thyroid surgery. With MiXCR, TCRdb called clones anew from the PCR reads. This table holds approximately 90,000 clones, 12% found once. The germline gives CDR1 MNHNY, CDR2 SVGAGI (reference sequence). The CDR3 is 15 residues long. With V trimmed by 2 bases and J by 2 bases, 3 bases remained unmatched. Sequenced material: blood. J is TRBJ2-3 and V is TRBV6-6; TRBD1 matches at 8 bases. This sequence originates from a female donor with papillary thyroid cancer or a benign thyroid nodule (not recorded which). Some clones in this sample may be carry-over from other donors' samples. CDR3 amino acids: CASSYGQGHTDTQYF. CDR3 DNA: TGTGCCAGCAGTTACGGACAGGGACACACAGATACGCAGTATTTT.